Detailed here is one T cell receptor beta chain. This sample was taken from a study of blood T cell repertoires in COVID-19. As for the study in general: Collection of acute and convalescent COVID-19 samples took place in the United States, Italy and Spain.

The CDR3 contains 13 residues. Germline V gene data show CDR1 as SQVTM and CDR2 as ANQGSEA. With 7 bases removed from V and 0 bases from J, the gap between germline ends came to 9 bases. Clones were sequenced by immunoSEQ multiplex PCR, and TCRdb holds only the in-frame ones, with some missing. The sample records approximately 280,000 clones, about 90% being singletons. This clonotype was sampled from a woman in her fifties or sixties who had recovered from COVID-19. V usage is TRBV29-1 and J usage is TRBJ1-4; D is perhaps TRBD1 (6 bases). The source material was PBMCs or T cells enriched from blood (not recorded which). CDR3: CSGKGATNEKLFF. The CDR3 nucleotides are TGCAGCGGGAAGGGGGCAACTAATGAAAAACTGTTTTTT. Together with reference TRBV29-1 and TRBJ1-4, the CDR3 gives the full variable domain: SAVISQKPSRDICQRGTSLTIQCQVDSQVTMMFWYRQQPGQSLTLIATANQGSEATYESGFVIDKFPISRPNLTFSTLTVSNMSPEDSSIYLCSGKGATNEKLFFGSGTQLSVL.